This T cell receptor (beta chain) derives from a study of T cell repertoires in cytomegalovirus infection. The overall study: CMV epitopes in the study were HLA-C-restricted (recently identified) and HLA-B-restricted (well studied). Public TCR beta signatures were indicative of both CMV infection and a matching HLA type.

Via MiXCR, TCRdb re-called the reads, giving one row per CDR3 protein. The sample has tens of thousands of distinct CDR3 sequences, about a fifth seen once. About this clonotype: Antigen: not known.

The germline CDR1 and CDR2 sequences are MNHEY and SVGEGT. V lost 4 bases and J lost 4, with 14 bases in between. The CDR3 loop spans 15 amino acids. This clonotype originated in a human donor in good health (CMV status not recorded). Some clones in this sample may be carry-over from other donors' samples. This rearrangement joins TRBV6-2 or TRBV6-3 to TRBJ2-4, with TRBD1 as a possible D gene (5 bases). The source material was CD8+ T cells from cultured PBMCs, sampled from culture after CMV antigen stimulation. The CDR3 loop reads CASSWTGQGKNIQYF. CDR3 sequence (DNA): TGTGCCAGCAGTTGGACCGGACAAGGGAAAAACATTCAGTACTTC.